A selection of T cell receptor beta chains follows, all from one sample in a study of identifying expanded T cells in peripheral blood. TCRdb's table, derived via immunoSEQ multiplex PCR, lists solely in-frame clones and lacks some. The sample has about 94,000 clones; approximately 91% are singletons. The sequencing sample was made of blood. The origin of the receptors is a person aged 18 to 75 in good health. The CDR3 runs from the conserved cysteine through the conserved F or W. The D gene is left open where the match is weak. The size entry is marked missing in some rows and otherwise reads once, few, many or a size class.

TRBJ1-2 TRBV6-1 once NA TGTGCCAGCAGTTCAAACGCCCTAGGCGAGTATGGCTACACCTTC CASSSNALGEYGYTF
TRBJ1-6 TRBV30 NA TRBD1 TGTGCCTGGAGTGCGGGACAGGGGCATTCACCCCTCCACTTT CAWSAGQGHSPLHF
TRBJ2-1 TRBV14 NA NA TGTGCCAGCAGCCAAGTGGGTAAGAATGAGCAGTTCTTC CASSQVGKNEQFF
TRBJ1-2 TRBV7-9 NA NA TGTGCCAGCAGCAGCCCAACCAAGCCCGATTATGGCTACACCTTC CASSSPTKPDYGYTF
TRBJ1-5 TRBV27 NA NA TGTGCCAGCAGTTTAAGGTACGGCAATCAGCCCCAGCATTTT CASSLRYGNQPQHF
TRBJ2-7 TRBV19 NA NA TGTGCCAGTACGGGACAAGCCTACGAGCAGTACTTC CASTGQAYEQYF
TRBJ1-5 TRBV27 NA NA TGTGCCAGCAGTTTTCCGACAGCTAGCAATCAGCCCCAGCATTTT CASSFPTASNQPQHF
TRBJ1-1 TRBV11-3 NA NA TGTGCCAGCAGTCCCTCACTGAACACTGAAGCTTTCTTT CASSPSLNTEAFF
TRBJ2-1 TRBV5-1 NA NA TGCGCCAGCAGCCCGTCACTAGACCAGGGAAATGAGCAGTTCTTC CASSPSLDQGNEQFF
TRBJ2-2 TRBV7-2 NA TRBD1 TGTGCCAGCAGCTTAGGACAGGGGGACACCGGGGAGCTGTTTTTT CASSLGQGDTGELFF
TRBJ2-1 TRBV2 NA TRBD2 TGTGCCAGCAGTGATGCCAGCGGGAGGACGGATGAGCAGTTCTTC CASSDASGRTDEQFF
TRBJ2-1 TRBV9 NA TRBD2 TGTGCCAGCACGCGGGAGGGCGTAGCGAATGAGCAGTTCTTC CASTREGVANEQFF
TRBJ2-5 TRBV11-1 NA TRBD2 TGTGCCAGCAGCTCCCATCCCGGGGGGGGAGAGACCCAGTACTTC CASSSHPGGGETQYF
TRBJ2-4 TRBV19 once NA TGTGCCAGTAGTACGCCATCAGGCGGGGCCGAGAACATTCAGTACTTC CASSTPSGGAENIQYF
TRBJ2-1 TRBV12-5 NA NA TGTGCTAGTGGTTTGGCCGGGACGGTGTGGAACAATGAGCAGTTCTTC CASGLAGTVWNNEQFF
TRBJ1-2 TRBV2 NA NA TGTGCCAGCAGGTTGGATAGGGGGGCAGGGGTAAAGTATGGCTACACCTTC CASRLDRGAGVKYGYTF
TRBJ2-5 TRBV18 NA TRBD1 TGTGCCAGCTCACCTGGGACAGGTGGATCGGGAGAGACCCAGTACTTC CASSPGTGGSGETQYF
TRBJ2-2 TRBV6-6 once TRBD1 TGTGCCAGCTTACAGGGGACGAACACCGGGGAGCTGTTTTTT CASLQGTNTGELFF
TRBJ2-2 TRBV4-2 NA TRBD2 TGTGCCAGCAGCCAAGATATCGGACTAGTCTTGGGCGGGGAGCTGTTTTTT CASSQDIGLVLGGELFF
TRBJ2-7 TRBV7-9 NA NA TGTGCCAGCAGGGGAAGTACCTACGAGCAGTACTTC CASRGSTYEQYF
TRBJ2-2 TRBV11-3 NA NA TGTGCCAGCAGCTTAGAGGGGAACACCGGGGAGCTGTTTTTT CASSLEGNTGELFF
TRBJ1-2 TRBV7-2 NA TRBD1 TGTGCCAGCAGCTTAGCGAGGGGGCCCCTTCTGAGCTATGGCTACACCTTC CASSLARGPLLSYGYTF
TRBJ2-1 TRBV11-2 NA NA TGTGCCAGCAGCTTCGGGACTGGTGGACGGCAGTTCTTC CASSFGTGGRQFF
TRBJ1-1 TRBV19 NA NA TGTGCCAGTAGTATGGATGGTCAGGGCACGGCTTTCTTT CASSMDGQGTAFF
TRBJ1-5 TRBV19 NA NA TGTGCCAGTAGTCCTCTGGCCCAAGTCAATCAGCCCCAGCATTTT CASSPLAQVNQPQHF
TRBJ1-2 TRBV18 NA NA TGTGCCAGCTCACCAACAGAGAACTATGGCTACACCTTC CASSPTENYGYTF
TRBJ1-2 TRBV5-1 NA NA TGCGCCAGCAGGAGACAGCTAGAAAACTATGGCTACACCTTC CASRRQLENYGYTF
TRBJ2-7 TRBV6-5 NA NA TGTGCCAGCAGTTACGGACCGGGGATCGAAGAGCAGTACTTC CASSYGPGIEEQYF
TRBJ1-1 TRBV5-1 NA TRBD1 TGCGCCAGCAGCGGACCCCAACAGGGGACTGAAGCTTTCTTT CASSGPQQGTEAFF
TRBJ2-2 TRBV7-7 NA NA TGTGCCAGCAGAGCGGATAACACCGGGGAGCTGTTTTTT CASRADNTGELFF
TRBJ1-2 TRBV4-2 NA TRBD1 TGTGCCAGCAGTCCACCGGGACAGGGGAGGGTGGGCTATGGCTACACCTTC CASSPPGQGRVGYGYTF
TRBJ1-5 TRBV27 NA TRBD1 TGTGCCACCTCGGTACAGGGGGCTGGTGGCAATCAGCCCCAGCATTTT CATSVQGAGGNQPQHF
TRBJ1-1 TRBV30 NA TRBD1 TGTGCCTGGTCTTACCGGGACAGATCCACTGAAGCTTTCTTT CAWSYRDRSTEAFF
TRBJ2-2 TRBV7-6 NA TRBD2 TGTGCCAGCAGCTTATCATCATTTAGCGGGGGTTCGAACACCGGGGAGCTGTTTTTT CASSLSSFSGGSNTGELFF
TRBJ1-5 TRBV15 NA NA TGTGCCACCAGCAGGACGGATAGCAATCAGCCCCAGCATTTT CATSRTDSNQPQHF
TRBJ2-7 TRBV7-3 NA TRBD1 TGTGCCAGCAGCACCACAGGGGGCGCGGGCGAGCAGTACTTC CASSTTGGAGEQYF
TRBJ2-2 TRBV6-4 NA NA TGTGCCAGCAGACGGGGAACCGGGGAGCTGTTTTTT CASRRGTGELFF
TRBJ1-2 TRBV7-2 NA NA TGTGCCAGCAGCCCTGACGTTAACTATGGCTACACCTTC CASSPDVNYGYTF
TRBJ1-1 TRBV30 NA NA TGTGCCTGGAGAGGACAGTTGGGCACTGAAGCTTTCTTT CAWRGQLGTEAFF
TRBJ2-7 TRBV6-5 NA TRBD1 TGTGCCAGCAGACGGGACAGCCCCTACGAGCAGTACTTC CASRRDSPYEQYF
TRBJ2-4 TRBV9 NA TRBD1 TGTGCCAGCAGCCAAACAGGGGGAGTCGCCAAAAACATTCAGTACTTC CASSQTGGVAKNIQYF